The 11 T cell receptor beta chains presented below share a single source sample, sequenced in a study of CD8 T cells in Susac syndrome (dated by TCRdb to the late 2010s). To prepare the library, the immunoSEQ multiplex PCR assay was applied. RNA was extracted using the RNeasy kit, and about 0.5 to 1 microgram was reverse transcribed with random hexamers. In-frame beta chains were kept once TCRdb had trimmed the public reads at Q25 with fastp and called clones with MiXCR. Here each entry gathers all rows of one CDR3 protein and keeps the most common genes and DNA. The sample contains roughly 200,000 distinct CDR3 sequences, over 85% of them found a single time. The ten most abundant clones make up approximately 0.094% of the sample. The sequenced sample consisted of CD4+ T cells from PBMCs. The origin of the receptors is a human donor in good health.

This chain links TRBV30 with TRBJ1-3, with D hard to call. With 4 bases removed from V and 4 bases from J, the gap between germline ends came to 8 bases. The CDR3 length is 12 residues. The V gene's germline CDR1 is GTSNPN and CDR2 SVGIG (reference sequence). The CDR3 DNA follows: TGTGCCTGGACCCCGGGGGGAAACACCATATATTTT. Translating it yields CAWTPGGNTIYF.

This chain links TRBV20-1 with TRBJ2-3; 8 nucleotides align to TRBD2. V shed 1 base and J 2 bases; nucleotides not matched to a gene: 2. Germline loops: CDR1 DFQATT, CDR2 SNEGSKA (reference sequence). There are 14 residues in the CDR3. In DNA, the CDR3 is TGCAGTGCTAGAGGCGGGGGGTACACAGATACGCAGTATTTT. Its protein product is CSARGGGYTDTQYF.

The chain couples TRBV29-1 to TRBJ1-4; TRBD1 aligns across 7 bases. This CDR3 is 15 amino acids long. V trimming: 0 bases; J trimming: 6 bases; junction bases outside the gene matches: 7. The germline V gene encodes CDR1 SQVTM and CDR2 ANQGSEA. This CDR3 reads CSVEDGQGGYEKLFF. In DNA, the CDR3 is TGCAGCGTTGAAGATGGGCAGGGGGGATATGAAAAACTGTTTTTT.

V usage is TRBV24-1 and J usage is TRBJ2-1; 8 nucleotides line up with TRBD2. CDR1 and CDR2 from the germline V gene are KGHDR and SFDVKD. The length of the CDR3 is 17 residues. V shed 4 bases, J shed 0 bases, and the junction held 7 bases outside the gene matches. CDR3 DNA sequence: TGTGCCACCAGTGAGTCCAGCGGGAGTGCCTCCTACAATGAGCAGTTCTTC. Translating it yields CATSESSGSASYNEQFF.

On this clonotype: The junction does not match germline at one end; this may be a read error. The chain employs TRBV7-7 and TRBJ2-1, with 14 bases aligning to TRBD2. The CDR3 sequence is 17 residues long. Germline CDR1 SSHAT, CDR2 FNYEAQ (reference sequence). The CDR3, as DNA: TGTGCTAGCAGCCCACGAATTGGGACTAGCGGGAGAGATGAGCAGTTCTTC. This encodes CASSPRIGTSGRDEQFF.

The gene calls are TRBV9 and TRBJ2-5, with D tentatively TRBD1 (5 bases). Germline lookup yields CDR1 SGDLS and CDR2 YYNGEE. The CDR3 covers 15 residues. The V and J ends lost 0 bases and 2 bases respectively, with 11 bases between them. The CDR3 DNA reads TGTGCCAGCAGCGTAGGCGCGACAGAGCAAGAGACCCAGTACTTC. This gives the protein CASSVGATEQETQYF.

The CDR3 DNA reads TGCGCCAGCAGCTTGGGCCCTGAGCGTGGCTACACCTTC. Residues: CASSLGPERGYTF. The V call is TRBV5-1, the J call TRBJ1-2; D gene ambiguous. Germline V gene lookup returns CDR1 SGHRS and CDR2 YFSETQ. V lost 0 bases, J lost 7 bases, and 10 bases lay in between. The CDR3 length is 13 residues.

The chain links TRBV28 to TRBJ1-1; 11 positions agree with TRBD1. The trim removed 2 bases at V and 13 bases at J, leaving 6 bases unmatched. The CDR3 extends over 13 amino acids. Germline CDR1 MDHEN, CDR2 SYDVKM. In DNA form, the CDR3 reads TGTGCCAGCAGTTTAGAGGACAGGGGGCACGTTTTCTTT. Residues: CASSLEDRGHVFF.

This clonotype has more than one count but fewer than ten. CDR3 DNA: TGCAGCGTTGAAGGCGGGGGTACAGATACGCAGTATTTT. It translates to CSVEGGGTDTQYF. The chain combines TRBV29-1 with TRBJ2-3, with 7 bases identical to TRBD2. CDR1 and CDR2 from the germline V gene are SQVTM and ANQGSEA. Trimming cost V 1 base and J 3 bases; bases outside gene matches: 1. The CDR3 spans 13 residues.

This chain uses TRBV6-1 with TRBJ2-1, with 7 bases that match TRBD1. The germline V gene encodes CDR1 MNHNS and CDR2 SASEGT. There are 13 residues in the CDR3. Trimming cost V 4 bases and J 5 bases; bases outside gene matches: 2. CDR3 sequence (DNA): TGTGCCAGCAGTGTAGACAGGGACAATGAGCAGTTCTTC. Translation gives CASSVDRDNEQFF.

CDR3 protein: CASRLQVNSPLHF. CDR3 DNA: TGTGCCAGCAGGCTACAAGTTAATTCACCCCTCCACTTT. The chain recombines TRBV3-1 with TRBJ1-6; D is unclear. CDR3 size: 13 residues. Germline V gene sequence: CDR1 LGHDT, CDR2 YNNKEL (reference sequence). V was shortened by 6 bases and J by 6 bases, with 9 bases between the two germline ends.